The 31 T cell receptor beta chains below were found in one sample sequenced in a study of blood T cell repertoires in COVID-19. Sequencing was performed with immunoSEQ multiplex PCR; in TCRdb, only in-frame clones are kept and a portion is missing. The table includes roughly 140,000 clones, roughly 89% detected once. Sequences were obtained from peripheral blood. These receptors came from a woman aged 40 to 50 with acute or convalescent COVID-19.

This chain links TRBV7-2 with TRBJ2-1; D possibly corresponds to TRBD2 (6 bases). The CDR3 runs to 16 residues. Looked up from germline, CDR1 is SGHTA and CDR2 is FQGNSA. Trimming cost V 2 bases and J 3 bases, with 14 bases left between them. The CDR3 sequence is CASSLSYAGSYNEQFF. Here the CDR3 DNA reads TGTGCCAGCAGCTTAAGTTATGCGGGAAGCTACAATGAGCAGTTCTTC. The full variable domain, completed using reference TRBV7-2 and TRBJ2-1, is GAGVSQSPSNKVTEKGKDVELRCDPISGHTALYWYRQSLGQGLEFLIYFQGNSAPDKSGLPSDRFSAERTGGSVSTLTIQRTQQEDSAVYLCASSLSYAGSYNEQFFGPGTRLTVL.

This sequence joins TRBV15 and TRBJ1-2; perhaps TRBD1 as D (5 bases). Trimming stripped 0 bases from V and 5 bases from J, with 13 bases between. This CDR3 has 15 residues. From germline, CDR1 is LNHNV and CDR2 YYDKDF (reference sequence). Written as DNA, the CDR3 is TGTGCCACCAGCAGAGATCGGGAGGGGAAGTATGGCTACACCTTC. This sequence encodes CATSRDREGKYGYTF.

The CDR3 DNA follows: TGTGCCAGCAGCACGGACAGGGATTCACCCCTCCACTTT. Protein: CASSTDRDSPLHF. The rearrangement uses TRBV7-2 and TRBJ1-6; 8 nucleotides agree with TRBD1. With V trimmed by 5 bases and J by 8 bases, 2 bases remained unmatched. This CDR3 region has 13 residues. Germline V gene data show CDR1 as SGHTA and CDR2 as FQGNSA.

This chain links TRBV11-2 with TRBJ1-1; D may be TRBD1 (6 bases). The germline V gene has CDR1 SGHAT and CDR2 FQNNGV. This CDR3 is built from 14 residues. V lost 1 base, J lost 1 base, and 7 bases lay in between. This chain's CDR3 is CASSLVQGNTEAFF. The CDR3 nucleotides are TGTGCCAGCAGCTTAGTACAGGGGAACACTGAAGCTTTCTTT.

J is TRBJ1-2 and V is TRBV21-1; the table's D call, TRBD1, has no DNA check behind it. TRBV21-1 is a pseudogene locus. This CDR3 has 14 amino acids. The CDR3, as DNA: TGTGCCAGCAGCGACCAACAGGAGAACTATGGCTACACCTTC. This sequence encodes CASSDQQENYGYTF.

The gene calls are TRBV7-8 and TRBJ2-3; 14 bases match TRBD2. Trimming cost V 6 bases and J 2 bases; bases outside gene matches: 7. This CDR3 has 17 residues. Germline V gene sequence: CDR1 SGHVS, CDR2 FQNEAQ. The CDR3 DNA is TGTGCCAGCAGGGGACTAGCGGGAGCCTCCCCCACAGATACGCAGTATTTT. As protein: CASRGLAGASPTDTQYF.

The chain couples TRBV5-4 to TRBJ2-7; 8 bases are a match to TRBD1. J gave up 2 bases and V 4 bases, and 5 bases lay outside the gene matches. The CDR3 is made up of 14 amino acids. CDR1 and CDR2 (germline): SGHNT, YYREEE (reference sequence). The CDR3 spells CASSLGQGPYEQYF. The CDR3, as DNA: TGTGCCAGCAGCCTAGGACAGGGCCCCTACGAGCAGTACTTC.

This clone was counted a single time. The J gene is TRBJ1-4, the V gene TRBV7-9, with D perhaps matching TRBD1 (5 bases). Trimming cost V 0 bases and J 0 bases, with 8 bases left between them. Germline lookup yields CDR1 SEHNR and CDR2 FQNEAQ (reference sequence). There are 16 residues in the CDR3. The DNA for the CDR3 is TGTGCCAGCAGCTTAGCGGGGGGAACAACTAATGAAAAACTGTTTTTT. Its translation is CASSLAGGTTNEKLFF.

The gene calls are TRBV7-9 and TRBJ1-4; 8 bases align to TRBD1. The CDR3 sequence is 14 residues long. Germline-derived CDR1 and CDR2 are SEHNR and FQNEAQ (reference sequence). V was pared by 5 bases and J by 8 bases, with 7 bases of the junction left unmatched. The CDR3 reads CASSLRTGKEKLFF. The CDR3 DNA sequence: TGTGCCAGCAGCCTGAGGACAGGGAAGGAAAAACTGTTTTTT.

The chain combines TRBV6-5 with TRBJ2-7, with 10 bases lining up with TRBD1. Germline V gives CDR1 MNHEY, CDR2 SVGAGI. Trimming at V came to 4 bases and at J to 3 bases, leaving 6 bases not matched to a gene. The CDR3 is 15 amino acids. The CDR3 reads CASSFAGQGYYEQYF. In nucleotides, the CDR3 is TGTGCCAGCAGTTTTGCGGGACAGGGGTACTACGAGCAGTACTTC.

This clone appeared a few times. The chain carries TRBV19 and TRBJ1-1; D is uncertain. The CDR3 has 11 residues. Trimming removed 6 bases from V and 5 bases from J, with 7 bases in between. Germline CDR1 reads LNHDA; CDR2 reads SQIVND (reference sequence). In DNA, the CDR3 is TGTGCCAGTAGATGGGAGACTGAAGCTTTCTTT. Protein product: CASRWETEAFF.

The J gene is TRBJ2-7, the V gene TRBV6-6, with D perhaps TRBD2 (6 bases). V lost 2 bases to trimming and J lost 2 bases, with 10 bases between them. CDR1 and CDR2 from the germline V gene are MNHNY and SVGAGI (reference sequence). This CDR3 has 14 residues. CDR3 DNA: TGTGCCAGCAGTTACGCGGGGCAGGCCTACGAGCAGTACTTC. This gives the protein CASSYAGQAYEQYF.

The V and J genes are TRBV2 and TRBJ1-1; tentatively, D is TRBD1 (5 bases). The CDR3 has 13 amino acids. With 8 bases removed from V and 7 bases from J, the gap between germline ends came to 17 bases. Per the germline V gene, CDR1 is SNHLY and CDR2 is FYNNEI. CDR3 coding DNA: TGTGCCAGCGGCCCTTCAGGGCCTTATGAAGCTTTCTTT. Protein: CASGPSGPYEAFF.

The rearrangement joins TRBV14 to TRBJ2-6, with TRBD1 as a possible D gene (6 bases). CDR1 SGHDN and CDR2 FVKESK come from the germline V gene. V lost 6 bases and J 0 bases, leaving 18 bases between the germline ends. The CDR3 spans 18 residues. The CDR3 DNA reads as TGTGCCAGCAGTCTACGGGACACCGACCTCTCTGGGGCCAACGTCCTGACTTTC. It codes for CASSLRDTDLSGANVLTF.

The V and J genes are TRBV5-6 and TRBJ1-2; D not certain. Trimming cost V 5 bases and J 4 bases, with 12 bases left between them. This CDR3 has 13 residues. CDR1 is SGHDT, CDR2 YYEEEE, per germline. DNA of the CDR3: TGTGCCAGCAGAAGCGGGGTGGCCTATGGCTACACCTTC. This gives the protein CASRSGVAYGYTF.

The CDR3 nucleotides are TGTGCCAGCAGCCCGGGACAGGGGAGTGGCTACACCTTC. It yields the protein CASSPGQGSGYTF. J is TRBJ1-2 and V is TRBV12-3 or TRBV12-4, with 10 bases lining up with TRBD1. After removal of 6 bases from V and 7 bases from J, the junction contained 5 bases not matched to a gene. CDR3 length: 13 residues.

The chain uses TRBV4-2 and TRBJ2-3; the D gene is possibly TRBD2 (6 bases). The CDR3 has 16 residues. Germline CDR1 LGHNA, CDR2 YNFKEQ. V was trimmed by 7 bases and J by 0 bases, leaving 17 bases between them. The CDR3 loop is CASTTEGRLSTDTQYF. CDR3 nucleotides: TGTGCCAGCACAACGGAGGGGAGGCTAAGCACAGATACGCAGTATTTT.

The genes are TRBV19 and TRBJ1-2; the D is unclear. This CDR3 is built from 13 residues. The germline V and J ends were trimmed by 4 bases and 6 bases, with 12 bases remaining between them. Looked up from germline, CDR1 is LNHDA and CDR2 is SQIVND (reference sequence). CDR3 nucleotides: TGTGCCAGTAGTACCCTAGTGGGTGATGGCTACACCTTC. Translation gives CASSTLVGDGYTF.

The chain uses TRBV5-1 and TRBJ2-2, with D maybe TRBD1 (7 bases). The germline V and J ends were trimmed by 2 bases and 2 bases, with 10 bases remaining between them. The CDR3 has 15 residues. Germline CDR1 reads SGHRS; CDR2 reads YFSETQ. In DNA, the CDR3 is TGCGCCAGCAGCTTTGGAGGGGGCAACACCGGGGAGCTGTTTTTT. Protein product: CASSFGGGNTGELFF.

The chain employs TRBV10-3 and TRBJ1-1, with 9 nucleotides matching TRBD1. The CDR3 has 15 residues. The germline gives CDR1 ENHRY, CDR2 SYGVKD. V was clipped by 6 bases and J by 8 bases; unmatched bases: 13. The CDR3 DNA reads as TGTGCCATCAGGCCGGGACAGGGCTTTGTCGGGGAAGCTTTCTTT. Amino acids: CAIRPGQGFVGEAFF.

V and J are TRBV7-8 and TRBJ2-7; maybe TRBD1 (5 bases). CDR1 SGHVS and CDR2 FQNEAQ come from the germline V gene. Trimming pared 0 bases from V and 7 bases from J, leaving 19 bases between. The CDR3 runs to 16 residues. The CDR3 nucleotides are TGTGCCAGCAGCTTAGCCCCGTCAGGGTTGGTTTTGGAGCAGTACTTC. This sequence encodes CASSLAPSGLVLEQYF.

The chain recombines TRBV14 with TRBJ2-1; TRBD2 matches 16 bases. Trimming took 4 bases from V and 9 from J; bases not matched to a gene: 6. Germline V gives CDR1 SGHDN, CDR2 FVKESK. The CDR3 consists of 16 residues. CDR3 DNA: TGTGCCAGCAGCCCTGGGACTAGCGGGAGGGCCGTTGAGCAGTTCTTC. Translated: CASSPGTSGRAVEQFF.

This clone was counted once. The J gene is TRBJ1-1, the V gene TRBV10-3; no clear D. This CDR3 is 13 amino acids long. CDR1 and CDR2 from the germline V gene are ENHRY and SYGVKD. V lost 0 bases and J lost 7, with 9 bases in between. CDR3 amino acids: CAISESGRFEAFF. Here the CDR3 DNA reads TGTGCCATCAGTGAGTCGGGCAGGTTTGAAGCTTTCTTT.

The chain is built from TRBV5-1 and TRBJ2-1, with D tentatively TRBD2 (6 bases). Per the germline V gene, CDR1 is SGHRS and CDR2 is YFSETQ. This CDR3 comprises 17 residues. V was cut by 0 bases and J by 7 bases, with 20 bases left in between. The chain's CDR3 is CASSLALPSVSKNEQFF. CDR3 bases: TGCGCCAGCAGCTTGGCCCTCCCTAGCGTTAGTAAGAATGAGCAGTTCTTC. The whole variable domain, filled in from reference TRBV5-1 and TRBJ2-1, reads KAGVTQTPRYLIKTRGQQVTLSCSPISGHRSVSWYQQTPGQGLQFLFEYFSETQRNKGNFPGRFSGRQFSNSRSEMNVSTLELGDSALYLCASSLALPSVSKNEQFFGPGTRLTVL.

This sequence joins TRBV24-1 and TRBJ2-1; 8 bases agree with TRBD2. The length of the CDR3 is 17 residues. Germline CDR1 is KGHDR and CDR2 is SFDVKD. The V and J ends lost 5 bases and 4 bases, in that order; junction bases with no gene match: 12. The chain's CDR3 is CATSGGPGLESYNEQFF. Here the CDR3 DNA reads TGTGCCACCAGTGGCGGACCGGGACTAGAGTCTTACAATGAGCAGTTCTTC.

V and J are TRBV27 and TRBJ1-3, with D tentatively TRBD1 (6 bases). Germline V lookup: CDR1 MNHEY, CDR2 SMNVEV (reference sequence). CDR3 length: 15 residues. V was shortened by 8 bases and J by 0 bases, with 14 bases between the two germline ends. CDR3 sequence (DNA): TGTGCCAGCCGTGAGGACAGACCCTCTGGAAACACCATATATTTT. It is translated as CASREDRPSGNTIYF.

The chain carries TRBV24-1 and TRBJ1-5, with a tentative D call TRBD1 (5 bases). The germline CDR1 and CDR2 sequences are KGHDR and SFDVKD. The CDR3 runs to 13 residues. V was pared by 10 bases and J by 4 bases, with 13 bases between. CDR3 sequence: CATSSGGNQPQHF. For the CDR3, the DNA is TGTGCCACATCTTCCGGGGGGAATCAGCCCCAGCATTTT.

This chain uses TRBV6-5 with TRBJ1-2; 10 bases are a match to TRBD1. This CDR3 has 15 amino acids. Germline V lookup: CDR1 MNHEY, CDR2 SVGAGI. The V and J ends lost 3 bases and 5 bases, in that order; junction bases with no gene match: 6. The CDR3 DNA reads TGTGCCAGCAGTTATAGGACAGGGGGTATATATGGCTACACCTTC. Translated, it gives CASSYRTGGIYGYTF.

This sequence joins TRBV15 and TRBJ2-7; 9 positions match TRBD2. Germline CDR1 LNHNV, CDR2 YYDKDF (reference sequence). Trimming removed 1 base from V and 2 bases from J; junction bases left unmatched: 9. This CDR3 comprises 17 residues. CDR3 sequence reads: CATSRGGGGRVAYEQYF. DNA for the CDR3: TGTGCCACCAGCAGAGGGGGAGGCGGGAGGGTTGCCTACGAGCAGTACTTC.

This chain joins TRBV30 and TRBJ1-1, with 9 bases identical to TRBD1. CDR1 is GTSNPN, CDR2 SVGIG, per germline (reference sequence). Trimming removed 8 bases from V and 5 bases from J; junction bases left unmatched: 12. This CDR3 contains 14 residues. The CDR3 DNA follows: TGTGCCGAGGAACCGGGACAGGGCTGGACTGAAGCTTTCTTT. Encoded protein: CAEEPGQGWTEAFF.

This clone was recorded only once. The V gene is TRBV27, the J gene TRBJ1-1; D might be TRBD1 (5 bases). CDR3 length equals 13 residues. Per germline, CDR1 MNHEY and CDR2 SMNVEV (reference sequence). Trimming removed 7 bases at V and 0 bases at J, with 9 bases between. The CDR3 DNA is TGTGCCAGCATCGGACACCTGAACACTGAAGCTTTCTTT. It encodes CASIGHLNTEAFF.